One sample yielded the 32 T cell receptor beta chains listed below, sequenced in a study of cytomegalovirus exposure and HLA in healthy donors. PCR employed 60 Vbeta and 13 Jbeta primers. Only in-frame clones appear in the TCRdb table, and some are missing; sequencing was by immunoSEQ multiplex PCR. This repertoire includes some 200,000 clones. Sequencing used PBMCs. The receptor source for this set is a girl aged 2 to 9 in good health and CMV-seropositive.

The CDR3 DNA reads as TGTGCCAGCAGCCTAGGGGGGGCTGAAGCTTTCTTT. Amino acid sequence: CASSLGGAEAFF. J is TRBJ1-1 and V is TRBV7-2, with a weak D call TRBD1 (6 bases). V shed 5 bases and J shed 6 bases, with 10 bases lying between them. In germline, CDR1 is SGHTA, CDR2 FQGNSA. The CDR3 totals 12 residues.

The rearrangement joins TRBV10-1 to TRBJ2-1, with 13 bases matching TRBD2. Germline CDR1 is WNHNN and CDR2 is SYGVQD (reference sequence). The CDR3 is 16 amino acids. V lost 10 bases to trimming and J lost 8 bases; unmatched junction nucleotides: 14. The chain's CDR3 is CATSWTSGRGGDEQFF. The DNA of the CDR3 is TGCGCCACCTCCTGGACTAGCGGGAGAGGGGGCGATGAGCAGTTCTTC.

V gene TRBV27 combines with J gene TRBJ2-2, with TRBD1 identical over 8 bases. The CDR3 spans 14 residues. V lost 6 bases and J lost 5; bases outside the gene matches: 5. Germline V gene lookup returns CDR1 MNHEY and CDR2 SMNVEV (reference sequence). The CDR3 DNA is TGTGCCAGCAGCCTGGACAGGGAAACCGGGGAGCTGTTTTTT. It is translated as CASSLDRETGELFF.

J is TRBJ1-3 and V is TRBV6-6, with D hard to call. V was cut by 0 bases and J by 0 bases, with 9 bases left in between. Looked up from germline, CDR1 is MNHNY and CDR2 is SVGAGI (reference sequence). The CDR3 is made up of 16 amino acids. In nucleotides, the CDR3 is TGTGCCAGCAGTTACTCGTTAGAGGTCTCTGGAAACACCATATATTTT. Amino acids: CASSYSLEVSGNTIYF.

The chain employs TRBV5-1 and TRBJ2-7, with 8 bases identical to TRBD1. The ends lost 1 base at V and 6 bases at J; junction bases unmatched: 6. Germline CDR1 SGHRS, CDR2 YFSETQ. The CDR3 length is 14 residues. CDR3 residues: CASSLRQGATEQYF. In DNA form, the CDR3 reads TGCGCCAGCAGCTTGAGGCAGGGGGCTACCGAGCAGTACTTC.

The rearrangement links TRBV7-9 to TRBJ1-2, with 7 nucleotides matching TRBD1. In germline, CDR1 is SEHNR, CDR2 FQNEAQ (reference sequence). The length of the CDR3 is 14 residues. V lost 5 bases and J lost 2; bases outside the gene matches: 5. CDR3 coding DNA: TGTGCCAGCAGCCCCCAGACAGGGAACTATGGCTACACCTTC. This gives the protein CASSPQTGNYGYTF.

The rearrangement links TRBV5-1 to TRBJ2-7; weak D call: TRBD1 (5 bases). Germline CDR1 and CDR2: SGHRS and YFSETQ. The CDR3 extends over 13 amino acids. V dropped 5 bases and J dropped 2 bases, with 11 bases sitting between them. The CDR3 region has the DNA TGCGCCAGCAGAAAGGGGCAAACCTACGAGCAGTACTTC. Translated: CASRKGQTYEQYF.

The rearrangement uses TRBV28 and TRBJ2-7, with D possibly being TRBD2 (5 bases). CDR3 length: 15 amino acids. CDR1 MDHEN and CDR2 SYDVKM come from the germline V gene. Trimming took off 2 bases at V and 0 bases at J, with 11 bases between the two ends. This CDR3 is CASSLKRRSSYEQYF. The CDR3 nucleotides are TGTGCCAGCAGTTTAAAACGGAGGAGCTCCTACGAGCAGTACTTC.

The gene calls are TRBV11-2 and TRBJ1-1, with D unresolved. The length of the CDR3 is 11 residues. Trimming shortened V by 5 bases and J by 11 bases, and 12 bases separated the two germline ends. Germline-derived CDR1 and CDR2 are SGHAT and FQNNGV. The CDR3 DNA sequence: TGTGCCAGCAGCCCCCCGGTCCCTGCTTTCTTT. Translating gives CASSPPVPAFF.

The rearrangement joins TRBV20-1 to TRBJ2-7, with TRBD2 matching 7 bases. V lost 4 bases to trimming and J lost 3 bases; unmatched junction nucleotides: 0. Germline CDR1 DFQATT, CDR2 SNEGSKA (reference sequence). The CDR3 consists of 11 residues. The CDR3: CSATSGYEQYF. CDR3 sequence (DNA): TGCAGTGCTACTAGCGGCTACGAGCAGTACTTC.

The rearrangement joins TRBV4-1 to TRBJ2-1; 7 positions match TRBD2. With 1 base clipped from V and 7 bases from J, the junction kept 4 bases outside the gene matches. Germline V CDR1 and CDR2: MGHRA, YSYEKL. This CDR3 region has 14 residues. In DNA, the CDR3 is TGCGCCAGCAGCCAAGGTGGGCGGGAGAATGAGCAGTTCTTC. It encodes CASSQGGRENEQFF.

V is TRBV28 and J is TRBJ1-5; 10 bases agree with TRBD1. Unmatched junction bases numbered 6, after V lost 4 bases and J lost 6 bases. The CDR3 loop spans 15 amino acids. Germline V gene data show CDR1 as MDHEN and CDR2 as SYDVKM. The CDR3 reads CASSSTGTGVQPQHF. As DNA, the CDR3 is TGTGCCAGCAGTTCCACCGGGACAGGGGTTCAGCCCCAGCATTTT.

The chain joins TRBV9 to TRBJ1-2; TRBD1 aligns across 7 bases. The CDR3 spans 14 residues. CDR1 and CDR2 (germline): SGDLS, YYNGEE. V was clipped by 4 bases and J by 4 bases; unmatched bases: 7. CDR3 DNA: TGTGCCAGCAGCCCCGGGACAGTCAGCTATGGCTACACCTTC. It translates to CASSPGTVSYGYTF.

CDR3 bases: TGTGCCAGCAGTCAGGGGAACTCCTACGAGCAGTACTTC. Translation: CASSQGNSYEQYF. This chain uses TRBV9 with TRBJ2-7, with D perhaps matching TRBD1 (6 bases). This CDR3 has 13 residues. Trimming shortened V by 5 bases and J by 0 bases, and 9 bases separated the two germline ends. The germline gives CDR1 SGDLS, CDR2 YYNGEE.

The chain has TRBV19 and TRBJ1-1; D unclear. The CDR3 has 13 amino acids. Germline V gene data show CDR1 as LNHDA and CDR2 as SQIVND (reference sequence). The V and J ends lost 4 bases and 2 bases respectively, with 8 bases between them. The CDR3 nucleotides are TGTGCCAGTAGTACTCAAACAAACACTGAAGCTTTCTTT. Residues: CASSTQTNTEAFF.

The V gene is TRBV18, the J gene TRBJ1-1; the match to TRBD1 covers 7 bases. Germline trimming cut 1 base from V and 4 bases from J; bases unmatched to any gene: 12. The CDR3 runs 17 residues. Germline CDR1 reads KGHSH; CDR2 reads LQKENI. The CDR3 DNA sequence: TGTGCCAGCTCACCACAGGACAGGAAAGGGGGACCCACTGAAGCTTTCTTT. Amino acids: CASSPQDRKGGPTEAFF.

The genes are TRBV19 and TRBJ1-1; D is unclear. CDR1 is LNHDA and CDR2 is SQIVND in the germline V gene (reference sequence). The V end was cut by 3 bases, the J end by 0 bases, with 26 bases between. This CDR3 has 20 residues. CDR3 sequence reads: CASSINRVKSLRVVNTEAFF. The CDR3 region has the DNA TGTGCCAGTAGTATTAATCGTGTCAAATCGTTGAGGGTAGTGAACACTGAAGCTTTCTTT.

The chain has TRBV27 and TRBJ1-3, with D possibly TRBD1 on 5 matching bases. This CDR3 is 14 amino acids long. V was shortened by 3 bases and J by 0 bases, with 6 bases between the two germline ends. The germline gives CDR1 MNHEY, CDR2 SMNVEV (reference sequence). The CDR3 is CASSFRGSGNTIYF. The DNA for the CDR3 is TGTGCCAGCAGTTTTAGGGGCTCTGGAAACACCATATATTTT.

V usage is TRBV28 and J usage is TRBJ2-2, with D perhaps matching TRBD2 (7 bases). The CDR3 contains 15 residues. V dropped 5 bases and J dropped 7 bases, with 17 bases sitting between them. CDR1 is MDHEN, CDR2 SYDVKM, per germline. In DNA, the CDR3 is TGTGCCAGCAGTCCCTGGGGGGGCAGCAACGGGGAGCTGTTTTTT. Its protein product is CASSPWGGSNGELFF.

This chain links TRBV28 with TRBJ2-7, with TRBD2 matching over 9 bases. This CDR3 has 15 residues. Germline V lookup: CDR1 MDHEN, CDR2 SYDVKM. Losses at the gene ends were 7 bases for V and 4 bases for J; bases not matched to a gene: 11. For the CDR3, the DNA is TGTGCCAGCACTTTTAATGTGGGACTAGCTTACGAGCAGTACTTC. This encodes CASTFNVGLAYEQYF.

In DNA form, the CDR3 reads TGCGCCAGCAGGGGACTAGCAAAAAACTACGAGCAGTACTTC. This translates into CASRGLAKNYEQYF. This sequence joins TRBV10-2 and TRBJ2-7; 9 bases are shared with TRBD2. Germline-derived CDR1 and CDR2 are WSHSY and SAAADI. V shed 6 bases and J 3 bases; nucleotides not matched to a gene: 6. The CDR3 runs to 14 residues.

V is TRBV11-2 and J is TRBJ2-2; the match to TRBD1 covers 8 bases. J gave up 4 bases and V 0 bases, and 16 bases lay outside the gene matches. There are 20 residues in the CDR3. Germline loops: CDR1 SGHAT, CDR2 FQNNGV. CDR3 region: CASSLDLGQGYIGGTGELFF. The CDR3 nucleotides are TGTGCCAGCAGCTTAGATCTAGGACAGGGCTATATAGGTGGCACCGGGGAGCTGTTTTTT.

The rearrangement links TRBV19 to TRBJ1-1, with unresolved D. The CDR3 loop spans 14 amino acids. V gave up 4 bases and J gave up 5 bases, with 14 bases separating them. Germline CDR1 and CDR2: LNHDA and SQIVND (reference sequence). The CDR3 DNA follows: TGTGCCAGTAGTACCAGCGAGGGTGGTACTGAAGCTTTCTTT. Translation: CASSTSEGGTEAFF.

This chain connects TRBV11-2 to TRBJ2-5; D possibly corresponds to TRBD2 (5 bases). V was trimmed by 9 bases and J by 2 bases, leaving 10 bases between them. CDR1 SGHAT and CDR2 FQNNGV come from the germline V gene. This CDR3 spans 12 amino acids. The CDR3 loop is CASAGWQETQYF. The CDR3 coding sequence is TGTGCCAGTGCGGGCTGGCAAGAGACCCAGTACTTC.

The chain uses TRBV9 and TRBJ2-1; D is perhaps TRBD1 (6 bases). V was shortened by 1 base and J by 2 bases, with 10 bases between the two germline ends. CDR3 length equals 15 residues. Germline V CDR1 and CDR2: SGDLS, YYNGEE. The CDR3 loop is CASSVTGSTYNEQFF. For the CDR3, the DNA is TGTGCCAGCAGCGTAACAGGGAGTACCTACAATGAGCAGTTCTTC.

The chain carries TRBV19 and TRBJ2-1, with 7 nucleotides matching TRBD2. J gave up 7 bases and V 8 bases, and 11 bases lay outside the gene matches. The germline CDR1 and CDR2 sequences are LNHDA and SQIVND (reference sequence). The CDR3 contains 14 residues. The CDR3 is CASCLGEGLNEQFF. The CDR3 nucleotides are TGTGCCAGTTGCCTGGGGGAGGGCCTGAATGAGCAGTTCTTC.

The rearrangement links TRBV4-2 to TRBJ1-4; D remains ambiguous. Deletions cut 0 bases from V and 3 bases from J, with 11 bases between. CDR3 length equals 16 residues. Germline CDR1 and CDR2: LGHNA and YNFKEQ. Written as DNA, the CDR3 is TGTGCCAGCAGCCAAGAATTCGATCTACCTAATGAAAAACTGTTTTTT. It translates to CASSQEFDLPNEKLFF.

This chain joins TRBV27 and TRBJ2-7; possibly TRBD2 for D (6 bases). Germline CDR1 and CDR2: MNHEY and SMNVEV (reference sequence). The CDR3 totals 14 residues. V was clipped by 8 bases and J by 4 bases, with 18 bases between them. The CDR3 DNA reads TGTGCCAGCGCCTCTTTGGGGGGATTATACGAGCAGTACTTC. Residues: CASASLGGLYEQYF.

V and J are TRBV29-1 and TRBJ2-1; TRBD2 matches 13 bases. This CDR3 has 15 amino acids. Germline V lookup: CDR1 SQVTM, CDR2 ANQGSEA. V shed 7 bases, J shed 2 bases, and the junction held 5 bases outside the gene matches. CDR3: CSAGTSGDAYNEQFF. The CDR3 nucleotides read TGCAGCGCAGGGACTAGCGGGGATGCCTACAATGAGCAGTTCTTC.

The chain couples TRBV9 to TRBJ1-2; 11 bases agree with TRBD1. This CDR3 is built from 16 residues. Germline V gene data show CDR1 as SGDLS and CDR2 as YYNGEE. Germline trimming cut 10 bases from V and 4 bases from J; bases unmatched to any gene: 15. CDR3 in amino acids: CASSGQGARPSYGYTF. The CDR3 DNA follows: TGTGCCTCCTCCGGACAGGGGGCGCGTCCCTCCTATGGCTACACCTTC.

The chain is built from TRBV5-1 and TRBJ2-1; weak D call: TRBD2 (5 bases). This CDR3 is built from 14 residues. The V end was cut by 0 bases, the J end by 5 bases, with 9 bases between. Germline V gene sequence: CDR1 SGHRS, CDR2 YFSETQ. The CDR3 loop reads CASSLGEPHNEQFF. In nucleotides, the CDR3 is TGCGCCAGCAGCTTGGGGGAGCCCCACAATGAGCAGTTCTTC.

The gene calls are TRBV10-3 and TRBJ2-3, with TRBD2 matching 8 bases. This CDR3 has 14 amino acids. Germline CDR1 ENHRY, CDR2 SYGVKD. J lost 2 bases, V lost 6 bases, and 4 bases had no gene match. The CDR3 nucleotides read TGTGCCATCAGCACTAGCGGCCCCACAGATACGCAGTATTTT. The encoded protein is CAISTSGPTDTQYF.